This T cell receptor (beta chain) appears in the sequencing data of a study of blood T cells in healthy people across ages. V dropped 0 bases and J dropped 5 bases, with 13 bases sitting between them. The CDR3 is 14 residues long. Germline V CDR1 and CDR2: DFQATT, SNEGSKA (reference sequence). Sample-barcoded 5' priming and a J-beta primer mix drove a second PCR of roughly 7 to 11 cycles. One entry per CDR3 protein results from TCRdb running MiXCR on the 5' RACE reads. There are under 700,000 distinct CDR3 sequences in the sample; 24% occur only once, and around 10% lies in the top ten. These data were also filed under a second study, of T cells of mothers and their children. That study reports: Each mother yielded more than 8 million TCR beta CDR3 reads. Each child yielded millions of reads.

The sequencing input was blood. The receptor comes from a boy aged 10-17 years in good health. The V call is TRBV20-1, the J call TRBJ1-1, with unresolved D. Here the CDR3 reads CSARDGVALTEAFF. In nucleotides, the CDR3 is TGCAGTGCTAGAGATGGGGTTGCGTTGACTGAAGCTTTCTTT.